This T cell receptor (beta chain) is drawn from a study of T cells expressing NK-cell markers. Study-wide context: Sorted T-cell subsets CD3+CD56+NKG2C+, CD3+CD56+NKG2C- and CD3+CD56-NKG2C+ were TCR beta-sequenced. Out of eight donors sequenced, seven tested HCMV-seropositive and the remaining one seronegative.

Libraries used 5'RACE template switching adding universal primer site and UMIs. TCRdb reprocessed the 5' RACE reads, keeping one entry per CDR3 protein, no DNA. This sample's table reports approximately 380,000 distinct CDR3 sequences. Study observations and caveats: As a fraction of CD8+ T cells, dominant NKG2C+ clonotypes reached about 1.0-8% in six donors.

Germline CDR1 reads SQVTM; CDR2 reads ANQGSEA. This CDR3 spans 14 amino acids. In the case of this clonotype: The antigen is not known.

The sequence was obtained from a man aged 18 to 69 in good health. V gene TRBV29-1 combines with J gene TRBJ2-2; TCRdb calls TRBD2, which cannot be checked without DNA. Sequenced material: blood T cells: a sorted CD56 or NKG2C T cell subset, CD4+ or CD8+ T cells, or bulk PBMC T cells (not recorded which). CDR3: CSGRTRGDTGELFF.